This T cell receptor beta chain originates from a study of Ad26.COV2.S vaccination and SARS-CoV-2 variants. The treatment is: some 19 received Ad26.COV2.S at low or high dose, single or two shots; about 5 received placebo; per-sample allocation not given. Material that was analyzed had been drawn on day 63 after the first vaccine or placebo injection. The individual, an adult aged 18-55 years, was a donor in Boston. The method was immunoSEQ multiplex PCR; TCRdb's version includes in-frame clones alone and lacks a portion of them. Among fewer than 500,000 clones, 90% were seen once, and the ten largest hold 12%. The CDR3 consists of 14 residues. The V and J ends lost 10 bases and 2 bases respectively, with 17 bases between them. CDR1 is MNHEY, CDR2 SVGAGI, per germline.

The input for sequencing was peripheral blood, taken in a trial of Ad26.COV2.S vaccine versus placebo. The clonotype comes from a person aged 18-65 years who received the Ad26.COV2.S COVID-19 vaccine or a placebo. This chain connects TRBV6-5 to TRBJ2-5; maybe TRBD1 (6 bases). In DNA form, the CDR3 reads TGTGCCACCCGGTGGGGGCGGATTCAAGAGACCCAGTACTTC. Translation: CATRWGRIQETQYF.